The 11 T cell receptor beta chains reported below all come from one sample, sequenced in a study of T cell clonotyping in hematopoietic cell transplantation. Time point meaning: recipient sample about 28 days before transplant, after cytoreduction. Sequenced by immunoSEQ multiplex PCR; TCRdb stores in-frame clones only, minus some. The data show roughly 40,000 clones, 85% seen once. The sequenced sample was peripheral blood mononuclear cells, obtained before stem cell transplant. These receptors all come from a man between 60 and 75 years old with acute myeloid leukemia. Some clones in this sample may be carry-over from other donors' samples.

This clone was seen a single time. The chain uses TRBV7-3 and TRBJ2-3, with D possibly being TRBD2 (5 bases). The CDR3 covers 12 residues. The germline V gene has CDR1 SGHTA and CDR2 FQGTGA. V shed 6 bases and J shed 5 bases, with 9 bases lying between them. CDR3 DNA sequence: TGTGCCAGCAGGGGCGCGGGAGATACGCAGTATTTT. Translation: CASRGAGDTQYF.

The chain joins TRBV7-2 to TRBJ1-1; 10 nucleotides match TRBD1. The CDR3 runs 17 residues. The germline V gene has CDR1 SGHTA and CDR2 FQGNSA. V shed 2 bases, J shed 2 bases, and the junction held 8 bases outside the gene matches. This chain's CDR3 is CASSLHRQGAGNTEAFF. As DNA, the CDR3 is TGTGCCAGCAGCTTACATCGACAGGGGGCAGGTAACACTGAAGCTTTCTTT.

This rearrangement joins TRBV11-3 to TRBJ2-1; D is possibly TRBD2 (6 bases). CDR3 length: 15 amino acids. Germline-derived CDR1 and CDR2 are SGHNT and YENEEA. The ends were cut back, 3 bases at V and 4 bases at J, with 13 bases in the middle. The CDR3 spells CASSFGGGLYNEQFF. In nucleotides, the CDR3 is TGTGCCAGCAGCTTCGGAGGAGGGCTGTACAATGAGCAGTTCTTC.

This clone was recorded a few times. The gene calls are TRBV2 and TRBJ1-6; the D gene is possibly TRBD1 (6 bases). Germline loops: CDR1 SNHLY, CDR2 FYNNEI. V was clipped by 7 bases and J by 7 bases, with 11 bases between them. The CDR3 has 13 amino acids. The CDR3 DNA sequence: TGTGCCAGCATCTTGGACAGCAATTCACCCCTCCACTTT. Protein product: CASILDSNSPLHF. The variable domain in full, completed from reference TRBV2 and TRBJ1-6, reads EPEVTQTPSHQVTQMGQEVILRCVPISNHLYFYWYRQILGQKVEFLVSFYNNEISEKSEIFDDQFSVERPDGSNFTLKIRSTKLEDSAMYFCASILDSNSPLHFGNGTRLTVT.

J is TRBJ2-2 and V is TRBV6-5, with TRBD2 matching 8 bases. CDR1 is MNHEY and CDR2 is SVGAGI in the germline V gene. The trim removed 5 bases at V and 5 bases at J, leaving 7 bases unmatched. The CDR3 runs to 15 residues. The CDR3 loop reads CASSRVAGSTGELFF. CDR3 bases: TGTGCCAGCAGTCGGGTAGCGGGGTCGACCGGGGAGCTGTTTTTT.

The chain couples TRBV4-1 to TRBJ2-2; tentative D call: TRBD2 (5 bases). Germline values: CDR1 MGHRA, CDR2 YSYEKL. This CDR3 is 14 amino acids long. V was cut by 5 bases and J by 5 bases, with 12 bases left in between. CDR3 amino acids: CASSEGRGTGELFF. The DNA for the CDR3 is TGCGCCAGCAGCGAAGGACGGGGTACCGGGGAGCTGTTTTTT.

CDR3 sequence reads: CASSAAGNSNQPQHF. CDR3 DNA sequence: TGTGCCAGCAGTGCGGCAGGGAATAGCAATCAGCCCCAGCATTTT. The V and J genes are TRBV2 and TRBJ1-5; D is possibly TRBD1 (5 bases). This CDR3 is 15 amino acids long. Germline V gene lookup returns CDR1 SNHLY and CDR2 FYNNEI. Between the trimmed V and J ends, which lost 4 bases and 0 bases, there was a span of 10 bases. Based on the CDR3 plus reference TRBV2 and TRBJ1-5, the full variable domain is EPEVTQTPSHQVTQMGQEVILRCVPISNHLYFYWYRQILGQKVEFLVSFYNNEISEKSEIFDDQFSVERPDGSNFTLKIRSTKLEDSAMYFCASSAAGNSNQPQHFGDGTRLSIL.

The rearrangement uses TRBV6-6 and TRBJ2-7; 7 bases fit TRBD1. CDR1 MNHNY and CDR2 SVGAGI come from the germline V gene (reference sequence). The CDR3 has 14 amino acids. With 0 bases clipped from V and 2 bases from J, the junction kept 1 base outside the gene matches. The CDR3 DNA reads TGTGCCAGCAGTTACTCGGGACAGACCTACGAGCAGTACTTC. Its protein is CASSYSGQTYEQYF.

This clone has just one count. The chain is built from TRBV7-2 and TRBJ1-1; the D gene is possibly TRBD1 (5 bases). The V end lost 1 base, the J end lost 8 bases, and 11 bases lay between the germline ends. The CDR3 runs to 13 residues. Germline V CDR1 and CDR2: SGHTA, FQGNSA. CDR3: CASSLVGTEEAFF. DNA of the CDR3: TGTGCCAGCAGCTTAGTGGGGACGGAAGAAGCTTTCTTT.

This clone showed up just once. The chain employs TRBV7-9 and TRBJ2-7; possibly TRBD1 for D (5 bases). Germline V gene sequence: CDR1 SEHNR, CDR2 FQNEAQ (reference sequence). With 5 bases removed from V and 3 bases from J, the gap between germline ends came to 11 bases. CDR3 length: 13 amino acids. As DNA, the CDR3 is TGTGCCAGCAGCCCCCCAGGGTACTACGAGCAGTACTTC. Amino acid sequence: CASSPPGYYEQYF. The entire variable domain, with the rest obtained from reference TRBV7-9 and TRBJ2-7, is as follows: DTGVSQNPRHKITKRGQNVTFRCDPISEHNRLYWYRQTLGQGPEFLTYFQNEAQLEKSRLLSDRFSAERPKGSFSTLEIQRTEQGDSAMYLCASSPPGYYEQYFGPGTRLTVT.

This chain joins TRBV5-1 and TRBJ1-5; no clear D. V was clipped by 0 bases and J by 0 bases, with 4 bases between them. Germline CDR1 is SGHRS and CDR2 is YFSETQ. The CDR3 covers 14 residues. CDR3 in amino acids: CASSLEASNQPQHF. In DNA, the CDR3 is TGCGCCAGCAGCTTGGAGGCTAGCAATCAGCCCCAGCATTTT.